This entry lists 25 T cell receptor beta chains sequenced from one sample in a study of spatial heterogeneity in lung cancer. Which antigens these TCRs recognize remains unknown. The time point was: sample taken at primary tumor resection. A single record per CDR3 protein comes from TCRdb applying MiXCR to the 5' RACE reads. The data contain about 6,000 distinct CDR3 sequences, over 12% of them singletons. General study points: Tumoral mutation counts were tracked by counts of expanded intratumoral alpha and beta TCRs.

The material was lung tumor tissue, obtained at surgery. The receptors were gathered from a male donor with early-stage non-small cell lung cancer.

This clonotype is deemed medium-sized. This beta chain lies outside the target of a library built for alpha chains; its clone size means little. The rearrangement uses TRBV6-5 and TRBJ2-7; 10 positions agree with TRBD2. The CDR3 sequence is 18 residues long. Germline V gives CDR1 MNHEY, CDR2 SVGAGI. Germline trimming cut 0 bases from V and 2 bases from J; bases unmatched to any gene: 10. The CDR3 reads CASSYSTPVAGGAYEQYF. CDR3 bases: TGTGCCAGCAGTTACTCGACACCTGTAGCGGGAGGTGCCTACGAGCAGTACTTC.

This clonotype was detected many times. The library was built for alpha chains, so this beta chain is an off-target read and its size means little. V and J are TRBV4-1 and TRBJ2-1, with TRBD2 matching 8 bases. The J segment lost 2 bases and the V segment lost 0 bases, leaving 6 bases of the junction unmatched. Germline CDR1 is MGHRA and CDR2 is YSYEKL. This CDR3 is 17 amino acids long. For the CDR3, the DNA is TGCGCCAGCAGCCAAGATTTAGGGACTAGAACCTACAATGAGCAGTTCTTC. Its protein is CASSQDLGTRTYNEQFF.

This clonotype is termed medium-sized. A library prepared for alpha chains yielded this beta chain as an off-target read; its size is of little meaning. This chain joins TRBV3-1 and TRBJ2-5, with TRBD2 matching over 11 bases. The CDR3 extends over 17 amino acids. The V segment lost 0 bases and the J segment 2 bases; nucleotides outside the gene matches: 5. Per germline, CDR1 LGHDT and CDR2 YNNKEL (reference sequence). CDR3 residues: CASSQDETSGTQETQYF. The CDR3 coding sequence is TGTGCCAGCAGCCAAGATGAGACTAGCGGGACACAAGAGACCCAGTACTTC.

Judged by abundance, this clonotype is medium-sized. This beta chain is off target for a library built for alpha chains, so its abundance means little. The gene calls are TRBV6-6 and TRBJ2-5; D is possibly TRBD2 (6 bases). Trimming took 2 bases from V and 5 from J, leaving 15 bases between them. CDR3 length: 15 amino acids. From germline, CDR1 is MNHNY and CDR2 SVGAGI (reference sequence). The CDR3 is CASSYPGWGEETQYF. The CDR3 coding sequence is TGTGCCAGCAGTTACCCGGGTTGGGGGGAGGAGACCCAGTACTTC.

This clonotype is labeled as medium-sized. This beta chain represents an off-target read in a library built for alpha chains; its size is of limited meaning. This chain connects TRBV5-1 to TRBJ2-7; 11 bases align to TRBD2. The CDR3 runs 15 residues. Germline V lookup: CDR1 SGHRS, CDR2 YFSETQ. The trim removed 0 bases at V and 7 bases at J, leaving 6 bases unmatched. This chain's CDR3 is CASSLDLAGGGEQYF. CDR3 coding DNA: TGCGCCAGCAGCTTGGACCTAGCGGGAGGAGGGGAGCAGTACTTC.

About this clonotype itself: The library was prepared for alpha chains; this beta chain is a stray read, so its frequency means little. This sequence joins TRBV7-2 and TRBJ1-3, with a tentative D call TRBD1 (5 bases). This CDR3 has 14 amino acids. From germline, CDR1 is SGHTA and CDR2 FQGNSA. V lost 3 bases to trimming and J lost 1 base, with 7 bases between them. As DNA, the CDR3 is TGTACCAGCAGCTTTGGGGGATCTGGAAACACCATATATTTT. Encoded protein: CTSSFGGSGNTIYF.

By sample fraction, this clonotype is medium-sized. With the library built for alpha chains, this beta chain is off target and its frequency is not meaningful. V gene TRBV27 combines with J gene TRBJ2-5; TRBD1 matches at 10 bases. CDR1 and CDR2 (germline): MNHEY, SMNVEV (reference sequence). V shed 6 bases and J 1 base; nucleotides not matched to a gene: 11. The CDR3 sequence is 17 residues long. CDR3 protein: CASSLRRTGGVQETQYF. The CDR3 region has the DNA TGTGCCAGCAGCCTCCGAAGGACAGGGGGGGTCCAAGAGACCCAGTACTTC.

This clonotype is categorized as medium-sized. This beta chain was picked up by a library intended for alpha chains and is off target, so its count carries little meaning. V and J are TRBV6-2 or TRBV6-3 and TRBJ1-2; D is unresolved. Between the trimmed V and J ends, which lost 8 bases and 0 bases, there was a span of 13 bases. Germline CDR1 is MNHEY and CDR2 is SVGEGT. This CDR3 has 14 amino acids. The CDR3 sequence: CASRIPGSNYGYTF. The DNA for the CDR3 is TGTGCCAGCCGAATCCCTGGCTCTAACTATGGCTACACCTTC.

Remarks on this clonotype: A library made for alpha chains picked up this beta chain off target, so its size means little. The chain has TRBV9 and TRBJ2-6; D is uncertain. V was shortened by 0 bases and J by 2 bases, with 6 bases between the two germline ends. CDR1 and CDR2 from the germline V gene are SGDLS and YYNGEE. This CDR3 spans 15 amino acids. CDR3 nucleotides: TGTGCCAGCAGCGTAGCTAGTACTGGGGCCAACGTCCTGACTTTC. Its translation is CASSVASTGANVLTF.

With respect to this clonotype: This beta chain is an off-target read within a library intended for alpha chains, so its frequency means little. The rearrangement links TRBV12-3 or TRBV12-4 to TRBJ2-1; D unresolved. CDR3 length equals 13 residues. Trimming left V 2 bases short and J 3 bases short, with 5 bases between. The CDR3, as DNA: TGTGCCAGCAGTTTAACCCACTACAATGAGCAGTTCTTC. Its translation: CASSLTHYNEQFF.

For this clonotype: The library was built for alpha chains, so this beta chain is an off-target read and its size means little. This chain connects TRBV5-1 to TRBJ1-3; no definite D call. This CDR3 region has 15 residues. V dropped 0 bases and J dropped 0 bases, with 7 bases sitting between them. CDR1 and CDR2 from the germline V gene are SGHRS and YFSETQ. The CDR3 loop is CASSLDGRSGNTIYF. The CDR3 DNA reads TGCGCCAGCAGCTTGGACGGACGCTCTGGAAACACCATATATTTT.

There are many counts of this clonotype. This beta chain is a stray read from a library made for alpha chains; its abundance is not meaningful. The chain couples TRBV7-9 to TRBJ2-3, with D possibly being TRBD2 (6 bases). Germline CDR1 is SEHNR and CDR2 is FQNEAQ (reference sequence). The CDR3 sequence is 16 residues long. Trimming stripped 5 bases from V and 4 bases from J, with 19 bases between. This chain's CDR3 is CASSQGDFGEADTQYF. The CDR3 nucleotides read TGTGCCAGCAGCCAAGGGGACTTCGGGGAGGCAGATACGCAGTATTTT.

In its sample, this clonotype was seen many times. This beta chain lies outside the target of a library built for alpha chains; its clone size means little. This sequence joins TRBV2 and TRBJ1-1; D remains unclear. V gave up 6 bases and J gave up 2 bases, with 7 bases separating them. Germline values: CDR1 SNHLY, CDR2 FYNNEI. The CDR3 has 12 amino acids. Here the CDR3 reads CASSDSNTEAFF. CDR3 coding DNA: TGTGCCAGCAGCGATTCCAACACTGAAGCTTTCTTT.

This clonotype came up many times. Within a library made for alpha chains, this beta chain is off target, and its count is uninformative. The rearrangement links TRBV10-3 to TRBJ2-2, with a tentative D call TRBD2 (6 bases). CDR3 size: 16 residues. Germline V gene data show CDR1 as ENHRY and CDR2 as SYGVKD. Trimming shortened V by 2 bases and J by 0 bases, and 10 bases separated the two germline ends. Here the CDR3 DNA reads TGTGCCATCAGTGAGAGTGGCGGGACGAACACCGGGGAGCTGTTTTTT. Protein product: CAISESGGTNTGELFF.

This clonotype was recorded many times. This beta chain slipped into a library made for alpha chains as a stray read, so its size is not meaningful. V is TRBV6-2 or TRBV6-3 and J is TRBJ1-5; no clear D. CDR3 length: 15 amino acids. V was shortened by 5 bases and J by 0 bases, with 11 bases between the two germline ends. CDR1 is MNHEY, CDR2 SVGEGT, per germline. CDR3 protein: CASSLGRNSNQPQHF. CDR3 DNA: TGTGCCAGCAGTCTCGGCAGGAATAGCAATCAGCCCCAGCATTTT.

In its sample, this clonotype is medium-sized. Found in a library prepared for alpha chains, this beta chain is an off-target read, and its abundance has little meaning. The chain is built from TRBV20-1 and TRBJ1-1; D gene uncertain. The germline V gene encodes CDR1 DFQATT and CDR2 SNEGSKA (reference sequence). The length of the CDR3 is 12 residues. V was pared by 4 bases and J by 3 bases, with 9 bases between. The CDR3 protein is CSATRGDTEAFF. The CDR3 DNA follows: TGCAGTGCTACCCGGGGTGACACTGAAGCTTTCTTT.

Concerning this clonotype: This beta chain represents an off-target read in a library built for alpha chains; its size is of limited meaning. This chain joins TRBV7-2 and TRBJ2-5; D gene unclear. Looked up from germline, CDR1 is SGHTA and CDR2 is FQGNSA. The V end lost 5 bases, the J end lost 2 bases, and 9 bases lay between the germline ends. This CDR3 is built from 13 residues. CDR3 sequence reads: CASSPAAQETQYF. The CDR3 DNA reads TGTGCCAGCAGCCCGGCAGCACAAGAGACCCAGTACTTC.

About this clonotype itself: The size of this beta chain means little, since it is a stray read in a library made for alpha chains. The chain is built from TRBV28 and TRBJ2-3; 10 positions agree with TRBD1. The CDR3 is made up of 16 amino acids. The trim removed 5 bases at V and 2 bases at J, leaving 7 bases unmatched. Germline CDR1 reads MDHEN; CDR2 reads SYDVKM. The CDR3 DNA reads TGTGCCAGCAGTCTACCGGGACAGGGGATCACAGATACGCAGTATTTT. Protein sequence: CASSLPGQGITDTQYF. The variable domain in full, with the rest retrieved from reference TRBV28 and TRBJ2-3, is DVKVTQSSRYLVKRTGEKVFLECVQDMDHENMFWYRQDPGLGLRLIYFSYDVKMKEKGDIPEGYSVSREKKERFSLILESASTNQTSMYLCASSLPGQGITDTQYFGPGTRLTVL.

This clonotype was counted once. This beta chain turned up in a library designed for alpha chains; as an off-target read, its abundance says little. The chain is built from TRBV7-2 and TRBJ1-1; a possible D gene is TRBD1 (5 bases). The length of the CDR3 is 16 residues. Trimming took off 1 base at V and 2 bases at J, with 14 bases between the two ends. Per the germline V gene, CDR1 is SGHTA and CDR2 is FQGNSA. The CDR3 coding sequence is TGTGCCAGCAGCTTAGGCCCGGGGACTACCAACACTGAAGCTTTCTTT. It codes for CASSLGPGTTNTEAFF.

This clonotype is termed medium-sized. This beta chain slipped into a library made for alpha chains as a stray read, so its size is not meaningful. The chain uses TRBV27 and TRBJ2-1, with D possibly being TRBD1 (6 bases). The CDR3 contains 16 residues. The V gene's germline CDR1 is MNHEY and CDR2 SMNVEV (reference sequence). V lost 0 bases to trimming and J lost 3 bases, with 12 bases between them. This CDR3 reads CASSLSRRGGYNEQFF. The CDR3 nucleotides read TGTGCCAGCAGTTTATCCCGCAGGGGCGGCTACAATGAGCAGTTCTTC.

This clonotype was found a few times. The library was built for alpha chains, so this beta chain is an off-target read and its size means little. J is TRBJ2-7 and V is TRBV30; 8 positions match TRBD2. The germline V gene encodes CDR1 GTSNPN and CDR2 SVGIG (reference sequence). J gave up 3 bases and V 5 bases, and 12 bases lay outside the gene matches. CDR3 size: 15 residues. CDR3 nucleotide sequence: TGTGCCTGGGTAGCGTTTAAGCGGGAGTTCTACGAGCAGTACTTC. It translates to CAWVAFKREFYEQYF.

This clonotype is categorized as medium-sized. This beta chain appears as a stray read in a library generated for alpha chains; its size is not informative. V is TRBV2 and J is TRBJ1-2, with D perhaps matching TRBD1 (5 bases). The CDR3 has 15 amino acids. The V end was cut by 7 bases, the J end by 2 bases, with 17 bases between. Per the germline V gene, CDR1 is SNHLY and CDR2 is FYNNEI. CDR3 DNA sequence: TGTGCCAGCACTATTCAGTCTTGGGGCAACTATGGCTACACCTTC. It encodes CASTIQSWGNYGYTF.

At least ten counts were recorded for this clonotype. Since the library was made to target alpha chains, this beta chain is a stray read and its abundance is not meaningful. CDR3 sequence (DNA): TGTGCCACCAGCCCCCAGGGGAACACTGAAGCTTTCTTT. Translating it yields CATSPQGNTEAFF. The rearrangement links TRBV15 to TRBJ1-1; tentative D call: TRBD1 (5 bases). V shed 5 bases and J shed 1 base, with 8 bases lying between them. Germline values: CDR1 LNHNV, CDR2 YYDKDF (reference sequence). CDR3 length: 13 amino acids.

This clonotype was recorded many times. In a library made to pick up alpha chains, this beta chain is a stray read with a size that means little. The J gene is TRBJ2-1, the V gene TRBV7-2, with 12 bases aligning to TRBD2. The germline gives CDR1 SGHTA, CDR2 FQGNSA. Trimming at V came to 4 bases and at J to 7 bases, leaving 8 bases not matched to a gene. The CDR3 is 16 amino acids. The CDR3 region is CASSSPLAGGENEQFF. In DNA, the CDR3 is TGTGCCAGCAGCTCCCCCCTAGCGGGGGGGGAGAATGAGCAGTTCTTC.

In this sample, this clonotype is medium-sized. Found in a library prepared for alpha chains, this beta chain is an off-target read, and its abundance has little meaning. V gene TRBV13 combines with J gene TRBJ2-2, with TRBD1 as a possible D gene (6 bases). Trimming took off 2 bases at V and 4 bases at J, with 11 bases between the two ends. The CDR3 loop spans 15 amino acids. From germline, CDR1 is PRHDT and CDR2 FYEKMQ (reference sequence). CDR3 nucleotides: TGTGCCAGCAGCTTACCTTTACAGGGCACCGGGGAGCTGTTTTTT. It yields the protein CASSLPLQGTGELFF.